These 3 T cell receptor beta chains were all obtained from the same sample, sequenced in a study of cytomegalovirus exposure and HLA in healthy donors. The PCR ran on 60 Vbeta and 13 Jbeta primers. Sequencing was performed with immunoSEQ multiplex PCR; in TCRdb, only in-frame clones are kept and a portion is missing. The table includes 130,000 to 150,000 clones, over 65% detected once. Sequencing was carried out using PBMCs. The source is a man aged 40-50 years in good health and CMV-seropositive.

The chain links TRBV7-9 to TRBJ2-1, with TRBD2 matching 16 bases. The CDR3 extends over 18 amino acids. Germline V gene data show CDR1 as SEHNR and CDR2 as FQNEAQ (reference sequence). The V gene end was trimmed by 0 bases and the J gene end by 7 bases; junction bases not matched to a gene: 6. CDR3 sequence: CASSLAGTSGRALNEQFF. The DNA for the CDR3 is TGTGCCAGCAGCTTAGCCGGGACTAGCGGGAGGGCCTTAAATGAGCAGTTCTTC. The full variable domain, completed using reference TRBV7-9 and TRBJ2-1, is DTGVSQNPRHKITKRGQNVTFRCDPISEHNRLYWYRQTLGQGPEFLTYFQNEAQLEKSRLLSDRFSAERPKGSFSTLEIQRTEQGDSAMYLCASSLAGTSGRALNEQFFGPGTRLTVL.

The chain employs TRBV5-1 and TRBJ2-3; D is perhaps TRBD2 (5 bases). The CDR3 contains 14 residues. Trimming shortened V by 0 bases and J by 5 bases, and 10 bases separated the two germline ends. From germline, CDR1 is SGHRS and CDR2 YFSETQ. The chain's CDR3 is CASSLGERVDTQYF. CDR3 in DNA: TGCGCCAGCAGCTTGGGGGAGAGGGTAGATACGCAGTATTTT.

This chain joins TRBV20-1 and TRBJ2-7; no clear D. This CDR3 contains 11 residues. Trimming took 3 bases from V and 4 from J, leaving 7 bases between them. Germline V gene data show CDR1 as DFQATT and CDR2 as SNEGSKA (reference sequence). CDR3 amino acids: CSASAVYEQYF. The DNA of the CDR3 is TGCAGTGCTAGTGCGGTGTACGAGCAGTACTTC.